This is a list of T cell receptor beta chains from one sample in a study of identifying expanded T cells in peripheral blood. Using immunoSEQ multiplex PCR, the repertoire was profiled, and TCRdb retains in-frame clones only, with some absent. The sample has over 65,000 clones, roughly 90% seen once; the top ten hold approximately 7%. The sample comprised blood. The source is a person aged 18 to 69 in good health. The CDR3 runs from the conserved cysteine through the conserved F or W. D genes are given only for firm matches. Where a row states a size, it is once, few, many or the class of an expanded clone; other rows omit it.

j_gene	abundance	v_gene	d_gene	CDR3nt	CDR3aa
TRBJ1-6	NA	TRBV6-1	TRBD1	TGTGCCAGCAGTGACTCGACAGGGGATAATTCACCCCTCCACTTT	CASSDSTGDNSPLHF
TRBJ1-6	few	TRBV4-1	NA	TGCGCCAGCAGCCAAGACAGGGGTCGGGCCTATTCACCCCTCCACTTT	CASSQDRGRAYSPLHF
TRBJ1-1	NA	TRBV4-3	NA	TGCGCCAGCAGCCACGGCAGTGAAGCTTTCTTT	CASSHGSEAFF
TRBJ2-7	medium-sized	TRBV27	TRBD1	TGTGCCAGCAGTTCAGACAGGGGCTCAAACGAGCAGTACTTC	CASSSDRGSNEQYF
TRBJ2-1	NA	TRBV4-1	TRBD1	TGCGCCAGCAGCCAAGAGACCCTGCGGGACAGGGCTTACAATGAGCAGTTCTTC	CASSQETLRDRAYNEQFF
TRBJ1-2	NA	TRBV27	NA	TGTGCCAGCAGTCGACAGGCGAACTATGGCTACACCTTC	CASSRQANYGYTF
TRBJ2-2	NA	TRBV11-2	TRBD1	TGTGCCAGCAGCCATCAGGGGGCCGAGACCGGGGAGCTGTTTTTT	CASSHQGAETGELFF
TRBJ1-5	NA	TRBV6-1	TRBD1	TGTGCCAGCAGTGAGACAGGGGGCCTTCAGCCCCAGCATTTT	CASSETGGLQPQHF
TRBJ2-3	NA	TRBV5-1	TRBD1	TGCGCCAGCGCTGACCGGGACAGGGATAGTTATACGCAGTATTTT	CASADRDRDSYTQYF
TRBJ1-3	NA	TRBV30	NA	TGTGCCTGGAGTTTAGGTGGCTCTGGAAACACCATATATTTT	CAWSLGGSGNTIYF
TRBJ1-4	NA	TRBV18	NA	TGTGCCAGCTCACCTTTGGGGGGCGCGCGTGAAAAACTGTTTTTT	CASSPLGGAREKLFF
TRBJ2-2	NA	TRBV6-5	NA	TGTGCCAGCAGTTACGTGGGGAGCGGGGAGCTGTTTTTT	CASSYVGSGELFF
TRBJ1-1	NA	TRBV25-1	NA	TGTGCCAGCAGTGAAGACAAGAACACTGAAGCTTTCTTT	CASSEDKNTEAFF
TRBJ2-3	once	TRBV7-9	TRBD2	TGTGCCAGCAGCCCTACTTGGCGGGAGGAGGCGCAGTATTTT	CASSPTWREEAQYF
TRBJ2-3	few	TRBV10-1	NA	TGCGCCAGCAGTGAGGACCCGGGAGATTCACAAGATACGCAGTATTTT	CASSEDPGDSQDTQYF
TRBJ1-1	NA	TRBV10-1	NA	TGCGCCAGCAGGGACACCTTGAACACTGAAGCTTTCTTT	CASRDTLNTEAFF
TRBJ2-5	NA	TRBV29-1	NA	TGCAGCGTTGAAGTCGGGCGACGGGAGACCCAGTACTTC	CSVEVGRRETQYF
TRBJ2-1	NA	TRBV5-1	TRBD1	TGCGCCAGCAGCTTCGGGACAGGGGAATACAATGAGCAGTTCTTC	CASSFGTGEYNEQFF
TRBJ1-1	NA	TRBV5-4	TRBD1	TGTGCCAGCAGCGTGCGGGACAGGGGGGAGGGTACTGAAGCTTTCTTT	CASSVRDRGEGTEAFF
TRBJ2-7	NA	TRBV30	TRBD1	TGTGCCTGGAGTGCGCTAACAGGGGGCGCTTCCTACGAGCAGTACTTC	CAWSALTGGASYEQYF
TRBJ2-1	NA	TRBV7-2	NA	TGTGCCAGCAGCCCATCGCCCTACAATGAGCAGTTCTTC	CASSPSPYNEQFF
TRBJ1-2	NA	TRBV4-1	NA	TGCGCCAGCAGCCAAGATCGGCGAACGGGGAGAGGCTACACCTTC	CASSQDRRTGRGYTF
TRBJ2-1	NA	TRBV4-2	NA	TGTGCCAGCAGCCTCACCTTGTCCGACATGACAATGTACAATGAGCAGTTCTTC	CASSLTLSDMTMYNEQFF
TRBJ2-1	NA	TRBV4-2	TRBD2	TGTGCCAGCAGCCTTCTAGAGCTAGCGGGAGTGTACAATGAGCAGTTCTTC	CASSLLELAGVYNEQFF
TRBJ2-6	NA	TRBV30	NA	TGTGCCGGGGGGCCCCCCTCTGGGGCCAACGTCCTGACTTTC	CAGGPPSGANVLTF
TRBJ2-7	once	TRBV7-8	NA	TGTGCCAGCAGCTTAAGGGGCCTATATTACGAGCAGTACTTC	CASSLRGLYYEQYF